The 8 T cell receptor beta chains given below trace back to one sample, sequenced in a study of neoadjuvant anti-PD-1 for oral cavity cancer. Clones were read by immunoSEQ multiplex PCR, and TCRdb kept only the in-frame ones, dropping some. The top ten hold about 2.7% of the sample, which has around 13,000 clones, around 70% seen once. The time point here: after neoadjuvant nivolumab, at surgical resection. This specimen consisted of PBMCs, obtained after nivolumab (anti-PD-1) treatment. The receptors shown here come from a person aged 40-85 years with oral cavity squamous cell carcinoma.

V is TRBV28 and J is TRBJ1-2, with 7 bases identical to TRBD1. The CDR3 covers 13 residues. CDR1 MDHEN and CDR2 SYDVKM come from the germline V gene. V shed 5 bases and J 2 bases; nucleotides not matched to a gene: 2. The CDR3 DNA sequence: TGTGCCAGCAGTCCGACAGGGAACTATGGCTACACCTTC. Protein sequence: CASSPTGNYGYTF.

This rearrangement joins TRBV4-1 to TRBJ1-5; 9 bases agree with TRBD1. V shed 3 bases, J shed 4 bases, and the junction held 10 bases outside the gene matches. Germline lookup yields CDR1 MGHRA and CDR2 YSYEKL. The CDR3 sequence is 17 residues long. CDR3 in amino acids: CASSHPRDRDGNQPQHF. The CDR3 DNA reads TGCGCCAGCAGCCACCCACGGGACAGGGATGGGAATCAGCCCCAGCATTTT.

The chain is built from TRBV19 and TRBJ2-1, with 7 bases matching TRBD1. From germline, CDR1 is LNHDA and CDR2 SQIVND (reference sequence). This CDR3 is built from 15 residues. Trimming removed 5 bases from V and 2 bases from J; junction bases left unmatched: 6. The CDR3 loop is CASSLGTVTYNEQFF. For the CDR3, the DNA is TGTGCCAGTAGTCTGGGGACAGTCACCTACAATGAGCAGTTCTTC.

This clone was found a few times. This chain connects TRBV5-5 to TRBJ1-5; the match to TRBD1 covers 11 bases. The CDR3 runs to 15 residues. The junction had 5 bases not matched to a gene; V was cut back by 4 bases and J by 5 bases. The V gene's germline CDR1 is SGHKS and CDR2 YYEKEE (reference sequence). The DNA for the CDR3 is TGTGCCAGCAGCCGCACGGGACAGGGGGATCAGCCCCAGCATTTT. Translated, it gives CASSRTGQGDQPQHF.

This clone appeared once. This chain links TRBV7-8 with TRBJ2-4, with 8 bases lining up with TRBD2. This CDR3 comprises 14 residues. CDR1 and CDR2 (germline): SGHVS, FQNEAQ. The junction had 10 bases not matched to a gene; V was cut back by 5 bases and J by 10 bases. This CDR3 is CASSPVGGAGIQYF. The CDR3 DNA is TGTGCCAGCAGCCCGGTCGGGGGGGCCGGGATTCAGTACTTC.

The chain couples TRBV2 to TRBJ2-7, with unresolved D. CDR1 SNHLY and CDR2 FYNNEI come from the germline V gene. Trimming removed 6 bases from V and 7 bases from J, with 13 bases in between. The CDR3 has 12 amino acids. The CDR3 DNA reads as TGTGCCAGCAGCCCCCTAAACCGGGAGCAGTACTTC. Translation: CASSPLNREQYF.

The rearrangement joins TRBV6-5 to TRBJ1-3; D gene unclear. Germline loops: CDR1 MNHEY, CDR2 SVGAGI. This CDR3 is 13 amino acids long. Between the trimmed V and J ends, which lost 10 bases and 4 bases, there was a span of 14 bases. CDR3 protein: CATNPIRGNTIYF. CDR3 DNA: TGTGCCACGAACCCCATCAGGGGAAACACCATATATTTT.

V usage is TRBV19 and J usage is TRBJ2-5, with 10 bases identical to TRBD1. V was pared by 5 bases and J by 3 bases, with 6 bases of the junction left unmatched. There are 15 residues in the CDR3. CDR1 is LNHDA and CDR2 is SQIVND in the germline V gene (reference sequence). The CDR3 here is CASSPRTGGEETQYF. CDR3 nucleotides: TGTGCCAGTAGTCCCCGGACAGGGGGTGAAGAGACCCAGTACTTC.